This TCR beta chain was captured by sequencing in a study of T-cell memory formation after mild COVID-19. Findings and caveats of the study: Day 15 to 85 contracting clones showed balanced CD4/CD8; day 15 to 37 expanders favored CD4+. Contracting clones localized mainly to CM and EM when CD4+ and mainly to EMRA when CD8+.

The table lists this clonotype with a few counts. Its matching antigen is unknown. This CDR3 is built from 15 residues. CDR1 and CDR2 (germline): SGHDT, YYEEEE. V was cut by 4 bases and J by 0 bases, with 12 bases left in between. TCRdb ran MiXCR on the 5' RACE reads and lists one entry per CDR3 protein. The table shows a few hundred thousand distinct CDR3 sequences, with around 27% occurring only once. The receptor's source is an adult woman who had mild COVID-19 (a few samples of this study predate the infection). Cell type and time point are not known. Input material: PBMCs or a T cell subset sorted from them (not recorded which). The chain employs TRBV5-6 and TRBJ2-3; a weak D match, TRBD1 (6 bases). The chain's CDR3 is CASSKGQTSTDTQYF. The CDR3 DNA reads as TGTGCCAGCAGCAAAGGACAGACTAGCACAGATACGCAGTATTTT.